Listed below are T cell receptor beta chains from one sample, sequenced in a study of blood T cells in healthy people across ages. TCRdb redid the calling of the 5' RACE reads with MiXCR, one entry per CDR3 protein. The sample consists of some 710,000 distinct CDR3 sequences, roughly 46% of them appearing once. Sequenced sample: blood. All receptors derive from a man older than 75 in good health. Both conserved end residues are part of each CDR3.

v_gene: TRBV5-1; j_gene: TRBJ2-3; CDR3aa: CASSLETGPDTQYF
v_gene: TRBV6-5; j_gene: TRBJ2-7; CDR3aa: CASSYGLPGRGEQYF
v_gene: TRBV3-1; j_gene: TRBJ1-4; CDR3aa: CASSQLQGTTATNEKLFF
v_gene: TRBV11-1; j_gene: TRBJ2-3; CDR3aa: CASQRGSADTQYF
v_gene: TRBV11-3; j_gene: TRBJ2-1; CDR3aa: CASSLGLGGQFF
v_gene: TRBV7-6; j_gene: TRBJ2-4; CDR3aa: CASSLSGSGVQYF
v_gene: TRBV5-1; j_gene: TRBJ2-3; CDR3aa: CASSLATGGSTDTQYF
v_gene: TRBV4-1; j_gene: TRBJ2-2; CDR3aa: CASSQEPGVNTGELFF
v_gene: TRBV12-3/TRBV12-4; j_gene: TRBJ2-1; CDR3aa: CASRRAGTGYEQFF
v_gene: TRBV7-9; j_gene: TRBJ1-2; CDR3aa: CASSLGTGTLGYTF
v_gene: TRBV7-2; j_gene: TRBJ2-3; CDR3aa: CASEGLDTQYF
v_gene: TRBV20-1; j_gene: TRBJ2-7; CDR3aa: CSAPLAGEYNEQYF
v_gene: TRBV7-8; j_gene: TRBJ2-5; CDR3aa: CASSLGLAGGGETQYF
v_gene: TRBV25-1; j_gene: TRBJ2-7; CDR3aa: CASSSAGRRIEQYF
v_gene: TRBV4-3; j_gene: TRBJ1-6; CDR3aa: CASSQDGENSPLHF
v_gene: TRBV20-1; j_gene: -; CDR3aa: CSARVVGAGGGYEQYF
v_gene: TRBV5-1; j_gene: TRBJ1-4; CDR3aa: CASSLGTGQREKLFF
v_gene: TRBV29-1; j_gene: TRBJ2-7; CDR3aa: CSIVPGIGLYEQYF
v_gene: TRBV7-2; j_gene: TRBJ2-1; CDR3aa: CASRSPGLAGEQFF
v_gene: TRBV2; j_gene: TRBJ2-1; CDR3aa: CVSKGRGTLDEQFF
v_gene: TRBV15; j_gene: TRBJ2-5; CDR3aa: CATSRRGETQYF
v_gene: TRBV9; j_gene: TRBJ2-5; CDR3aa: CASSPRRYQETQYF
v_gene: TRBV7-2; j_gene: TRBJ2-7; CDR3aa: CASSLMGLAGYNEQYF
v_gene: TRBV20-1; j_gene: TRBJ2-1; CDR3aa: CSASGTSVRRGYNEQFF
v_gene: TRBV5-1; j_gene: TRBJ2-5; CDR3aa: CASSFSSGGVETQYF
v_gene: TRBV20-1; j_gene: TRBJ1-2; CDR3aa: CSAREDGSYGYTF
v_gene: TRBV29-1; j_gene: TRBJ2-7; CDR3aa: CSVRSGGAGEQYF
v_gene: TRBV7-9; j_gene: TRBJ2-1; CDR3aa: CASNPTLAGGGNEQFF
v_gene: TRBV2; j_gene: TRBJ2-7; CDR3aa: CASRGDVYEQYF
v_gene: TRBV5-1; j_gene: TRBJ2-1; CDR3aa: CASSLDQRDAMDEQFF
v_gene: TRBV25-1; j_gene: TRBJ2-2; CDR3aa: CASSSRTGGGTGELFF